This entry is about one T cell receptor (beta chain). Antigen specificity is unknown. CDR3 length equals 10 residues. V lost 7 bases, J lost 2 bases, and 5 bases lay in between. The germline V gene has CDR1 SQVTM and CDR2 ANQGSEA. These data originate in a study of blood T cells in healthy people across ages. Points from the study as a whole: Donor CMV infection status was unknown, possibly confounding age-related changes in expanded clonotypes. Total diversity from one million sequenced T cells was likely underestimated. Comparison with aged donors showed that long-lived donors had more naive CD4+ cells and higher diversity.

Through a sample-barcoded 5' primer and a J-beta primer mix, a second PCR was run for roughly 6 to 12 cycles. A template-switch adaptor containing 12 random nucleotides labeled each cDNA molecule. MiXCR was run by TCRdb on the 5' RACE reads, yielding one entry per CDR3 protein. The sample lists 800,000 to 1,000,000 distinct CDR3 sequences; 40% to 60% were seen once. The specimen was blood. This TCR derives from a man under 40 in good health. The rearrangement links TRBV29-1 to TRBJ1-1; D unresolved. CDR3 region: CSADNTEAFF. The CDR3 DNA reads TGCAGCGCTGATAACACTGAAGCTTTCTTT.